The rows below give T cell receptor beta chains drawn from one sample of a study of response to subunit inactivated influenza vaccine. TCRdb recomputed calls from the RT-PCR reads with MiXCR, one row per CDR3 protein. The sample contains a few hundred thousand distinct CDR3 sequences, about 11% of which appear only once. These same records also appear under a second study, on T cells expressing NK-cell markers.

The material sequenced was PBMCs from blood, taken on the day of vaccination. These receptors all come from a middle-aged man who received an inactivated influenza vaccine. Each CDR3 is given with its conserved first and last residue. A D gene is named only where the DNA matches it firmly.

v_gene: TRBV6-6
len: 12
d_gene: NA
j_gene: TRBJ1-6
CDR3aa: CASSYSTAELHF

v_gene: TRBV11-2
len: 18
d_gene: TRBD2
j_gene: TRBJ2-6
CDR3aa: CASSLEGLAGAGANVLTF

v_gene: TRBV5-6
len: 16
d_gene: TRBD1
j_gene: TRBJ2-1
CDR3aa: CASSLGWGQGDHEQFF

v_gene: TRBV18
len: 17
d_gene: NA
j_gene: TRBJ2-1
CDR3aa: CASSPPLGSISYNEQFF

v_gene: TRBV6-2/TRBV6-3
len: 16
d_gene: TRBD2
j_gene: TRBJ2-7
CDR3aa: CASSPKTSGSSHEQYF

v_gene: TRBV5-1
len: 16
d_gene: NA
j_gene: TRBJ1-1
CDR3aa: CASSPGAVGVPSEAFF

v_gene: TRBV5-8
len: 15
d_gene: TRBD2
j_gene: TRBJ2-1
CDR3aa: CASSLVLGLAGEQFF

v_gene: TRBV20-1
len: 14
d_gene: NA
j_gene: TRBJ1-6
CDR3aa: CSAREASYNSPLHF

v_gene: TRBV12-3/TRBV12-4
len: 16
d_gene: NA
j_gene: TRBJ2-4
CDR3aa: CASSSGVGGRQNIQYF

v_gene: TRBV20-1
len: 14
d_gene: NA
j_gene: TRBJ2-3
CDR3aa: CSDSTPDSTDTQYF

v_gene: TRBV4-1
len: 14
d_gene: NA
j_gene: TRBJ2-7
CDR3aa: CASSQVVGTYEQYF

v_gene: TRBV2
len: 12
d_gene: NA
j_gene: TRBJ1-1
CDR3aa: CASRDSYTEAFF

v_gene: TRBV12-3/TRBV12-4
len: 11
d_gene: NA
j_gene: TRBJ2-1
CDR3aa: CASSGVNEQFF

v_gene: TRBV12-3/TRBV12-4
len: 15
d_gene: NA
j_gene: TRBJ1-5
CDR3aa: CASSTGGTSNQPQHF

v_gene: TRBV5-1
len: 14
d_gene: NA
j_gene: TRBJ1-6
CDR3aa: CASSRTRGDSPLHF

v_gene: TRBV11-2
len: 17
d_gene: TRBD2
j_gene: TRBJ2-7
CDR3aa: CASSLDETAGGAYEQYF

v_gene: TRBV5-1
len: 17
d_gene: TRBD1
j_gene: TRBJ2-6
CDR3aa: CASSLGTGISGANVLTF

v_gene: TRBV11-2
len: 13
d_gene: NA
j_gene: TRBJ2-3
CDR3aa: CASSFWGPDTQYF

v_gene: TRBV5-1
len: 14
d_gene: NA
j_gene: TRBJ2-3
CDR3aa: CASSSRGGADTQYF

v_gene: TRBV20-1
len: 10
d_gene: NA
j_gene: TRBJ2-7
CDR3aa: CSAELYEQYF

v_gene: TRBV20-1
len: 15
d_gene: NA
j_gene: TRBJ2-1
CDR3aa: CSAMGVLSSYNEQFF

v_gene: TRBV18
len: 18
d_gene: NA
j_gene: TRBJ2-6
CDR3aa: CASSPRTTTSFGANVLTF

v_gene: TRBV29-1
len: 13
d_gene: NA
j_gene: TRBJ2-2
CDR3aa: CSVGRGNTGELFF

v_gene: TRBV12-3/TRBV12-4
len: 17
d_gene: NA
j_gene: TRBJ1-6
CDR3aa: CASTGTGPSSYNSPLHF

v_gene: TRBV12-3/TRBV12-4
len: 12
d_gene: NA
j_gene: TRBJ2-1
CDR3aa: CASRVGFNEQFF

v_gene: TRBV10-3
len: 14
d_gene: TRBD1
j_gene: TRBJ1-5
CDR3aa: CAISGTGEGQPQHF

v_gene: TRBV3-1
len: 16
d_gene: TRBD1
j_gene: TRBJ1-6
CDR3aa: CASSQVTGKHNSPLHF

v_gene: TRBV4-2
len: 17
d_gene: TRBD2
j_gene: TRBJ2-5
CDR3aa: CASSRLAGGEHQETQYF

v_gene: TRBV14
len: 16
d_gene: TRBD2
j_gene: TRBJ2-3
CDR3aa: CASSQTAPTSGNTQYF

v_gene: TRBV9
len: 15
d_gene: NA
j_gene: TRBJ2-7
CDR3aa: CASSVGGDRAYEQYF

v_gene: TRBV4-1
len: 16
d_gene: TRBD2
j_gene: TRBJ2-7
CDR3aa: CASRINGLAGNYEQYF